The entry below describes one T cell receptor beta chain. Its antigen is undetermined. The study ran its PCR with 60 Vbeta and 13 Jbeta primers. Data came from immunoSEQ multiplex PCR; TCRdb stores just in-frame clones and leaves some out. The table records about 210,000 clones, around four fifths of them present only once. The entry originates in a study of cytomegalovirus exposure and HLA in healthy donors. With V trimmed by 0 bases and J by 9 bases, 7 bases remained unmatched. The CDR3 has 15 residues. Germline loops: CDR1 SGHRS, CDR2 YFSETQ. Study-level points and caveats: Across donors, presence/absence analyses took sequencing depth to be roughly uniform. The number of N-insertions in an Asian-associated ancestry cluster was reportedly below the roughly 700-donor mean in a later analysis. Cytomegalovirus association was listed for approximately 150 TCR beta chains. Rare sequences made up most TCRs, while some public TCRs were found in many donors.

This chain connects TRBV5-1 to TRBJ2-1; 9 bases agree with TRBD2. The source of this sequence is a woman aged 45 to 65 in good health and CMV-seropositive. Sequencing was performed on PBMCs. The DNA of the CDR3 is TGCGCCAGCAGCTTGGAGCCTAGCGGGGATGTTGAGCAGTTCTTC. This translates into CASSLEPSGDVEQFF. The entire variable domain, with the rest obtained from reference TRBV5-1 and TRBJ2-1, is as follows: KAGVTQTPRYLIKTRGQQVTLSCSPISGHRSVSWYQQTPGQGLQFLFEYFSETQRNKGNFPGRFSGRQFSNSRSEMNVSTLELGDSALYLCASSLEPSGDVEQFFGPGTRLTVL.